The T cell receptor beta chain under discussion was sequenced for a study of tumor-infiltrating lymphocytes in primary liver carcinoma. This clonotype was detected only a few times. Its antigen is still unknown. Study-level findings and limits: Tumor-adjacent and tumor-blood pairs overlapped less than tumor region pairs did. Relative to blood, tumors carried a significantly larger fraction of the repertoire in their top 250 clones (p = 0.039).

The CDR3 has 17 residues. Germline assignment: CDR1 LGHNA and CDR2 YNFKEQ. With V trimmed by 1 base and J by 7 bases, 13 bases remained unmatched. Co-extracting RNA and DNA was done with 20-30 mg of unsorted bulk tissue as input. Using a constant-region primer together with ProtoScript II reverse transcriptase, TCR beta cDNA was made from roughly 500 ng of total RNA. Three nested multiplex PCR rounds, a slightly modified ARM-PCR, produced the libraries for TCR beta. TRBV1-TRBV30 forward and Cbeta reverse primers drove the first two approximately 10-cycle rounds. In TCRdb, the multiplex PCR reads were re-called with MiXCR into one record per CDR3 protein. The table lists around 56,000 distinct CDR3 sequences, just over 70% of them singletons.

The receptor was isolated from a man between 35 and 55 years old with primary liver carcinoma and hepatitis B virus infection. The chain is built from TRBV4-2 and TRBJ2-1; TRBD2 aligns across 7 bases. Material: liver tumor tissue from sampling region 2. Documented subset: tumor region T2, inferior pole. Here the CDR3 reads CASSQVSAGYTGNEQFF. The CDR3 region has the DNA TGTGCCAGCAGCCAAGTTTCAGCGGGATATACGGGGAATGAGCAGTTCTTC.